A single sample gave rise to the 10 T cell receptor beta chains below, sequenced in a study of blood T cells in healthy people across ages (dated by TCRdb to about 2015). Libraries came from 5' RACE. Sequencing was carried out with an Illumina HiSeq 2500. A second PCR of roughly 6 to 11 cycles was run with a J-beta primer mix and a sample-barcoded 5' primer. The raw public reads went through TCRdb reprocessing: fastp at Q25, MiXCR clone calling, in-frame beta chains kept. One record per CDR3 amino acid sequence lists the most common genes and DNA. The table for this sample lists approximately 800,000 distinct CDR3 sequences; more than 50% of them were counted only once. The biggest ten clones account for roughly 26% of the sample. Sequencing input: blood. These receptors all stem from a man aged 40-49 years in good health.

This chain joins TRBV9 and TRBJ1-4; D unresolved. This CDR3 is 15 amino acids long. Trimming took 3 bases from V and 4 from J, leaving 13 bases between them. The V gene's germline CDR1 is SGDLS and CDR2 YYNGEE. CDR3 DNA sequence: TGTGCCAGCAGCGGAGGTGTTGAGGGTAATGAAAAACTGTTTTTT. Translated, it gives CASSGGVEGNEKLFF.

The CDR3, as DNA: TGCAGCGTCCTCGGACTAAACGAGGGTTCCTACAATGAGCAGTTCTTC. Translating it yields CSVLGLNEGSYNEQFF. The chain has TRBV29-1 and TRBJ2-1, with a tentative D call TRBD2 (6 bases). In germline, CDR1 is SQVTM, CDR2 ANQGSEA. V lost 6 bases and J lost 1, with 19 bases in between. The CDR3 totals 16 residues.

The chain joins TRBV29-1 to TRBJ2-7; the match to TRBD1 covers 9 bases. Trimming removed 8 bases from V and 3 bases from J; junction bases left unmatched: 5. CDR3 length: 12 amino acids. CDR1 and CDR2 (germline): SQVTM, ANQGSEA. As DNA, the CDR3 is TGCAGCATAGGGACAGGGAACTACGAGCAGTACTTC. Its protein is CSIGTGNYEQYF.

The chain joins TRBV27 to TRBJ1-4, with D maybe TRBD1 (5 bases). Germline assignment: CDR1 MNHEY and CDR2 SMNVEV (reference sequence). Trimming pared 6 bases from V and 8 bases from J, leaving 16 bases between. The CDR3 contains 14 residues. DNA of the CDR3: TGTGCCAGCAGCCCACGGGGGGGTCGGGAAAAACTGTTTTTT. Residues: CASSPRGGREKLFF.

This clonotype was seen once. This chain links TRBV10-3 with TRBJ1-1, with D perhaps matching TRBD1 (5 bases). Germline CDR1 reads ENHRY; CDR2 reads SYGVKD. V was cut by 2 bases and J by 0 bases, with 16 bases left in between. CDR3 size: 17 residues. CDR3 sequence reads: CAISEPQTGTLNTEAFF. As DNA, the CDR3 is TGTGCCATCAGTGAGCCACAAACCGGGACTTTGAACACTGAAGCTTTCTTT.

The CDR3 sequence: CASSPAGDTDTQYF. The DNA of the CDR3 is TGTGCCAGCAGCCCAGCGGGGGACACAGATACGCAGTATTTT. The chain has TRBV9 and TRBJ2-3, with 8 positions matching TRBD2. This CDR3 contains 14 residues. Per the germline V gene, CDR1 is SGDLS and CDR2 is YYNGEE. Germline trimming cut 4 bases from V and 2 bases from J; bases unmatched to any gene: 3.

CDR3 DNA sequence: TGTGCCAGCACTGACGTGGCGAAAAGGGGCTACACCTTC. This gives the protein CASTDVAKRGYTF. J is TRBJ1-2 and V is TRBV6-5, with unresolved D. V dropped 7 bases and J dropped 8 bases, with 17 bases sitting between them. Germline assignment: CDR1 MNHEY and CDR2 SVGAGI. This CDR3 comprises 13 residues.

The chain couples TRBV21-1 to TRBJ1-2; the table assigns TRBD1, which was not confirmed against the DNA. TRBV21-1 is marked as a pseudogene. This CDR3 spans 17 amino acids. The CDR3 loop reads CASSKALETGGKYGYTF. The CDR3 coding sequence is TGTGCCAGCAGCAAAGCGCTCGAGACAGGGGGAAAATATGGCTACACCTTC.

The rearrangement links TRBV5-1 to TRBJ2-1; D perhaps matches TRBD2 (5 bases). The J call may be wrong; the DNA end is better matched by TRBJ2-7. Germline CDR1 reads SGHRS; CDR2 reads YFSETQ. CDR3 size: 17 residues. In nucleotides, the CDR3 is TGCGCCAGCAGCCTGACGCATGCGGGTCACTCCTACAATGAGCAGTACTTC. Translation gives CASSLTHAGHSYNEQYF.

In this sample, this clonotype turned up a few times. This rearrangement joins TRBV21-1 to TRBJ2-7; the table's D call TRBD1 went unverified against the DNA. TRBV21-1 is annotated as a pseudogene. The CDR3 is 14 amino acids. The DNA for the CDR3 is TGTGCCAGCAGCAATGGGACGACTTACTACGAGCAGTACTTC. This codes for CASSNGTTYYEQYF.